This TCR beta chain was found in a study of vaccination effects on CD4 cells after COVID-19. Turning to the study itself: Antigen-specific CD4+ T cells were expanded with viral peptide pools in the ViraFEST assay before sequencing.

Germline V gene lookup returns CDR1 SGHRS and CDR2 YFSETQ. The V and J ends lost 2 bases and 6 bases respectively, with 12 bases between them. There are 14 residues in the CDR3. Cultured cells yielded isolated CD4+ T cells after approximately nine days. The participants, recipients of two vaccine doses, got either BNT162b2 or mRNA-1273. With respect to this clone: Its target is unknown.

The table came from immunoSEQ multiplex PCR; TCRdb's copy has only in-frame clones and leaves some out. The top ten hold about 2.2% of the sample, which has tens of thousands of clones, around 74% seen once. The sample in question was CD4+ T cells from PBMCs cultured without peptide, obtained after COVID-19 vaccination. The rearrangement uses TRBV5-1 and TRBJ2-1, with D perhaps TRBD2 (5 bases). This TCR was sampled from a human donor who received a COVID-19 vaccine. The CDR3 DNA sequence: TGCGCCAGCAGCTTAATAGGAGGAGGCAATGAGCAGTTCTTC. This sequence encodes CASSLIGGGNEQFF.